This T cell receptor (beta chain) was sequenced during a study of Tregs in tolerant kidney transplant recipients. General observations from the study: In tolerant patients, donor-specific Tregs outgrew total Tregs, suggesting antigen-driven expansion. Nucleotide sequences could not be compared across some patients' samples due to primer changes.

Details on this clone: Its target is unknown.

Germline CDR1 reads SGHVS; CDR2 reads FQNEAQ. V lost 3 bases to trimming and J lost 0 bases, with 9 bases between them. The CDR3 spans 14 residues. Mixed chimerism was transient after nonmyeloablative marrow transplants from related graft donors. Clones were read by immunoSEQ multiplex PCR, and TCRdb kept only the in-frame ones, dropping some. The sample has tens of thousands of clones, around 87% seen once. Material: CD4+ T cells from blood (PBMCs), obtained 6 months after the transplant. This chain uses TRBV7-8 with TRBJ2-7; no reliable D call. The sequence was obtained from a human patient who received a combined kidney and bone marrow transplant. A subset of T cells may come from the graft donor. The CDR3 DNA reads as TGTGCCAGCAGCTTCGTGCCCAGCTCCTACGAGCAGTACTTC. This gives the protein CASSFVPSSYEQYF.